One and the same sample provided the 8 T cell receptor beta chains below, sequenced in a study of shared clonotypes between healthy human individuals. The protocol was immunoSEQ multiplex PCR, while the TCRdb copy is restricted to in-frame clones and leaves out a portion. There are some 1,900,000 clones in the sample; about 94% occur only once, and roughly 1.2% lies in the top ten. Naive CD8 cells lacked CD45RO and underwent positive selection for CCR7, leaving out terminally differentiated effector memory CD45RA+ cells. The sequencing input was naive CD8+ T cells sorted from blood. The source of these receptors is a man younger than 35 in good health.

This clone was seen only once. This rearrangement joins TRBV19 to TRBJ2-1, with TRBD1 as a possible D gene (6 bases). Between the trimmed V and J ends, which lost 6 bases and 10 bases, there was a span of 13 bases. The CDR3 is 12 amino acids. Germline-derived CDR1 and CDR2 are LNHDA and SQIVND (reference sequence). The CDR3: CASSFTGTEQFF. The CDR3 nucleotides are TGTGCCAGTAGCTTCACCGGGACAGAGCAGTTCTTC.

V usage is TRBV6-5 and J usage is TRBJ2-7, with 7 bases fitting TRBD2. CDR1 and CDR2 from the germline V gene are MNHEY and SVGAGI. V lost 5 bases, J lost 4 bases, and 8 bases stayed unmatched. The CDR3 spans 14 residues. Here the CDR3 reads CASSISREGYEQYF. The CDR3 region has the DNA TGTGCCAGCAGTATTTCCAGGGAGGGGTACGAGCAGTACTTC.

The chain combines TRBV29-1 with TRBJ1-2; D may be TRBD1 (5 bases). Germline CDR1 SQVTM, CDR2 ANQGSEA. This CDR3 contains 11 residues. V lost 7 bases to trimming and J lost 6 bases, with 12 bases between them. Here the CDR3 reads CSADQGDGYTF. DNA for the CDR3: TGCAGCGCAGACCAGGGTGATGGCTACACCTTC.

The V call is TRBV5-1, the J call TRBJ2-7; possibly TRBD1 for D (6 bases). Germline assignment: CDR1 SGHRS and CDR2 YFSETQ. Trimming removed 4 bases from V and 1 base from J, with 9 bases in between. CDR3 size: 13 residues. The CDR3 nucleotides read TGCGCCAGCAGCACAGGGACGTCCTACGAGCAGTACTTC. It codes for CASSTGTSYEQYF.

V is TRBV6-5 and J is TRBJ2-3; D gene unclear. CDR3 length: 15 residues. V lost 7 bases to trimming and J lost 3 bases, with 17 bases between them. CDR1 is MNHEY, CDR2 SVGAGI, per germline. The CDR3 region has the DNA TGTGCCAGCACCCCGGTTCCCCTGGGGACAGATACGCAGTATTTT. Translating gives CASTPVPLGTDTQYF.

This sequence joins TRBV29-1 and TRBJ1-1; tentative D call: TRBD1 (5 bases). The germline V and J ends were trimmed by 3 bases and 1 base, with 15 bases remaining between them. The CDR3 runs to 15 residues. Germline loops: CDR1 SQVTM, CDR2 ANQGSEA. The CDR3 DNA follows: TGCAGCGTTGACCGCGGGGGATGGGCGAACACTGAAGCTTTCTTT. It is translated as CSVDRGGWANTEAFF. The variable domain in full, completed from reference TRBV29-1 and TRBJ1-1, reads SAVISQKPSRDICQRGTSLTIQCQVDSQVTMMFWYRQQPGQSLTLIATANQGSEATYESGFVIDKFPISRPNLTFSTLTVSNMSPEDSSIYLCSVDRGGWANTEAFFGQGTRLTVV.

The chain carries TRBV5-1 and TRBJ2-7, with D uncertain. Germline CDR1 and CDR2: SGHRS and YFSETQ. CDR3 length: 13 residues. V shed 0 bases and J shed 6 bases, with 10 bases lying between them. CDR3 residues: CASSLDEWSEQYF. The CDR3 nucleotides read TGCGCCAGCAGCTTGGATGAGTGGAGCGAGCAGTACTTC.

The chain is built from TRBV27 and TRBJ1-1, with D perhaps TRBD1 (6 bases). This CDR3 comprises 13 residues. Per the germline V gene, CDR1 is MNHEY and CDR2 is SMNVEV (reference sequence). The ends were cut back, 1 base at V and 6 bases at J, with 9 bases in the middle. CDR3 in DNA: TGTGCCAGCAGTTTATGGGCAGGGGCTGAAGCTTTCTTT. It yields the protein CASSLWAGAEAFF.